The 4 T cell receptor beta chains reported below all come from one sample, sequenced in a study of cytomegalovirus exposure and HLA in healthy donors. TCRdb keeps only in-frame clones here, not all; method: immunoSEQ multiplex PCR. The table has 150,000 or so clones, around 90% seen once; the top ten hold 3% to 3.5%. Sequencing was done on a sample of PBMCs. The receptors come from a woman aged 18-29 years in good health and CMV-seropositive.

The rearrangement joins TRBV28 to TRBJ1-1; 11 bases line up with TRBD1. V trimming: 4 bases; J trimming: 3 bases; junction bases outside the gene matches: 13. Germline CDR1 and CDR2: MDHEN and SYDVKM. The CDR3 is made up of 18 amino acids. CDR3 protein: CASSSLPGQGVSYTEAFF. The CDR3 DNA reads as TGTGCCAGCAGTTCACTCCCGGGACAGGGGGTTTCGTACACTGAAGCTTTCTTT.

This clone was found once. V and J are TRBV4-3 and TRBJ2-6, with 12 positions matching TRBD2. This CDR3 has 17 amino acids. Germline-derived CDR1 and CDR2 are LGHNA and YSLEER. J gave up 2 bases and V 8 bases, and 7 bases lay outside the gene matches. The CDR3 sequence: CASATSGGATGANVLTF. CDR3 DNA sequence: TGCGCCAGCGCGACTAGCGGGGGCGCTACTGGGGCCAACGTCCTGACTTTC.

The chain links TRBV15 to TRBJ2-1; TRBD2 agrees at 13 bases. The trim removed 3 bases at V and 7 bases at J, leaving 9 bases unmatched. Germline lookup yields CDR1 LNHNV and CDR2 YYDKDF (reference sequence). CDR3 length: 17 residues. The CDR3, as DNA: TGTGCCACCAGCAGGGGAGAGACTAGCGGGAGGAGGAATGAGCAGTTCTTC. Encoded protein: CATSRGETSGRRNEQFF.

The chain combines TRBV10-3 with TRBJ2-7, with TRBD1 as a possible D gene (6 bases). There are 14 residues in the CDR3. The V gene lost 2 bases and the J gene lost 1 base, with 9 bases spanning the gap. Germline loops: CDR1 ENHRY, CDR2 SYGVKD. The CDR3 loop is CAISERTDSYEQYF. The CDR3 DNA reads as TGTGCCATCAGTGAGAGGACAGATTCCTACGAGCAGTACTTC.